The 32 T cell receptor beta chains presented below share a single source sample, sequenced in a study of T cell responses to AZD1222 COVID-19 vaccine. The assay was immunoSEQ multiplex PCR, and TCRdb's table has in-frame clones only and misses some. There are roughly 120,000 clones in the sample; about 90% occur only once, and over 6.5% lies in the top ten. Sequences were derived from peripheral blood, sampled on day 0 of AZD1222 vaccination. Receptors originate from an adult in good health.

The chain has TRBV7-2 and TRBJ1-1; D not resolved. Trimming cost V 2 bases and J 2 bases, with 6 bases left between them. This CDR3 has 13 residues. Germline V gives CDR1 SGHTA, CDR2 FQGNSA. CDR3: CASSLQGNTEAFF. The DNA of the CDR3 is TGTGCCAGCAGCTTACAAGGAAACACTGAAGCTTTCTTT.

This chain joins TRBV5-1 and TRBJ2-2; D gene ambiguous. V lost 6 bases and J 2 bases, leaving 11 bases between the germline ends. In germline, CDR1 is SGHRS, CDR2 YFSETQ. The CDR3 consists of 14 residues. The DNA of the CDR3 is TGCGCCAGCACCCTGACCTCCAACACCGGGGAGCTGTTTTTT. It encodes CASTLTSNTGELFF.

V and J are TRBV27 and TRBJ1-5, with 10 bases lining up with TRBD1. Germline V lookup: CDR1 MNHEY, CDR2 SMNVEV (reference sequence). After removal of 6 bases from V and 5 bases from J, the junction contained 7 bases not matched to a gene. The CDR3 is 15 residues long. The CDR3 loop is CASSPLGQGDQPQHF. The CDR3 DNA sequence: TGTGCCAGCAGCCCCCTCGGACAGGGGGATCAGCCCCAGCATTTT.

CDR3 in amino acids: CASRGEGTINEQYF. The DNA for the CDR3 is TGTGCCAGCAGGGGAGAGGGGACAATCAACGAGCAGTACTTC. The chain links TRBV11-1 to TRBJ2-7, with a weak D call TRBD1 (6 bases). The CDR3 runs to 14 residues. V gave up 6 bases and J gave up 5 bases, with 17 bases separating them. CDR1 SGHAT and CDR2 FQDESV come from the germline V gene (reference sequence). Full variable domain (outside the CDR3, taken from reference TRBV11-1 and TRBJ2-7): EAEVAQSPRYKITEKSQAVAFWCDPISGHATLYWYRQILGQGPELLVQFQDESVVDDSQLPKDRFSAERLKGVDSTLKIQPAELGDSAMYLCASRGEGTINEQYFGPGTRLTVT.

The genes are TRBV10-3 and TRBJ1-5, with D tentatively TRBD1 (6 bases). Trimming took 0 bases from V and 4 from J, leaving 10 bases between them. The germline V gene has CDR1 ENHRY and CDR2 SYGVKD. The CDR3 runs 15 residues. The CDR3, as DNA: TGTGCCATCAGTGAGTCGGGACAACTGAATCAGCCCCAGCATTTT. This gives the protein CAISESGQLNQPQHF.

The rearrangement links TRBV9 to TRBJ1-6; possible D gene TRBD1, 5 bases. The CDR3 totals 14 residues. Between the trimmed V and J ends, which lost 3 bases and 10 bases, there was a span of 14 bases. Germline V gene data show CDR1 as SGDLS and CDR2 as YYNGEE. This CDR3 is CASSDRGGGSPLHF. The DNA for the CDR3 is TGTGCCAGCAGCGACCGGGGCGGGGGGTCACCCCTCCACTTT.

The chain combines TRBV27 with TRBJ2-1; maybe TRBD2 (5 bases). Germline CDR1 and CDR2: MNHEY and SMNVEV (reference sequence). The V end was cut by 7 bases, the J end by 0 bases, with 10 bases between. This CDR3 has 14 residues. CDR3: CASTSGFSYNEQFF. As DNA, the CDR3 is TGTGCCAGCACCAGCGGCTTCTCCTACAATGAGCAGTTCTTC.

In this sample, this clone turned up a few times. J is TRBJ2-5 and V is TRBV19; either TRBD1 or TRBD2 may supply D (5 bases each). The CDR3 sequence is 14 residues long. CDR1 is LNHDA, CDR2 SQIVND, per germline (reference sequence). V was shortened by 3 bases and J by 3 bases, with 11 bases between the two germline ends. Written as DNA, the CDR3 is TGTGCCAGTAGTATCCAGGGACCCAAAGAGACCCAGTACTTC. Amino acid sequence: CASSIQGPKETQYF.

The chain carries TRBV6-6 and TRBJ1-1; D gene ambiguous. V lost 4 bases to trimming and J lost 3 bases, with 9 bases between them. The germline V gene encodes CDR1 MNHNY and CDR2 SVGAGI (reference sequence). The CDR3 has 13 residues. DNA for the CDR3: TGTGCCAGCAGTTCCGGGAGACACACTGAAGCTTTCTTT. It translates to CASSSGRHTEAFF.

This chain joins TRBV7-8 and TRBJ1-1; unclear D gene. The CDR3 extends over 11 amino acids. Trimming cost V 6 bases and J 1 base, with 3 bases left between them. The germline gives CDR1 SGHVS, CDR2 FQNEAQ. In nucleotides, the CDR3 is TGTGCCAGCAGGCAGAACACTGAAGCTTTCTTT. Its translation: CASRQNTEAFF.

This chain connects TRBV19 to TRBJ2-5; weak D call: TRBD2 (6 bases). Germline-derived CDR1 and CDR2 are LNHDA and SQIVND (reference sequence). Between the trimmed V and J ends, which lost 2 bases and 8 bases, there was a span of 21 bases. CDR3 size: 16 residues. CDR3 sequence reads: CASSIWGLGPPGTQYF. The CDR3, as DNA: TGTGCCAGTAGTATATGGGGACTTGGGCCTCCGGGAACCCAGTACTTC.

The count of this clone is one. The chain has TRBV9 and TRBJ2-1; 12 bases line up with TRBD2. The CDR3 length is 15 residues. The germline gives CDR1 SGDLS, CDR2 YYNGEE. Unmatched junction bases numbered 6, after V lost 4 bases and J lost 7 bases. The chain's CDR3 is CASSRTSGIGNEQFF. CDR3 nucleotide sequence: TGTGCCAGCAGCCGGACTAGCGGGATTGGGAATGAGCAGTTCTTC.

This clone was counted only a few times. The V call is TRBV7-8, the J call TRBJ1-5; unclear D gene. CDR1 is SGHVS, CDR2 FQNEAQ, per germline. The CDR3 has 16 residues. The germline V and J ends were trimmed by 5 bases and 1 base, with 15 bases remaining between them. CDR3 in DNA: TGTGCCAGCAGCCCCTTTGCGGTGGTAAGCAATCAGCCCCAGCATTTT. As protein: CASSPFAVVSNQPQHF.

The V gene is TRBV5-1, the J gene TRBJ2-5; no definite D call. Trimming stripped 1 base from V and 5 bases from J, with 6 bases between. This CDR3 has 12 amino acids. Germline values: CDR1 SGHRS, CDR2 YFSETQ. The CDR3 reads CASSLFGETQYF. In DNA form, the CDR3 reads TGCGCCAGCAGCTTGTTTGGGGAGACCCAGTACTTC.

This chain links TRBV15 with TRBJ2-1; D is uncertain. This CDR3 has 13 residues. Trimming took off 0 bases at V and 7 bases at J, with 7 bases between the two ends. Germline CDR1 is LNHNV and CDR2 is YYDKDF (reference sequence). CDR3 sequence (DNA): TGTGCCACCAGCAGAGATCCCTGGAATGAGCAGTTCTTC. Its translation is CATSRDPWNEQFF.

This clone was counted between two and nine times. The rearrangement joins TRBV15 to TRBJ1-2, with D possibly being TRBD1 (5 bases). V lost 1 base and J 2 bases, leaving 8 bases between the germline ends. The CDR3 is made up of 14 amino acids. Germline values: CDR1 LNHNV, CDR2 YYDKDF (reference sequence). CDR3 in amino acids: CATSRGDSNYGYTF. The CDR3 DNA reads TGTGCCACCAGCAGAGGTGACAGCAACTATGGCTACACCTTC.

This chain joins TRBV19 and TRBJ2-3; D is undetermined. The V end was cut by 3 bases, the J end by 4 bases, with 8 bases between. CDR3 length equals 13 residues. Per germline, CDR1 LNHDA and CDR2 SQIVND (reference sequence). This chain's CDR3 is CASSIQAPDTQYF. CDR3 DNA sequence: TGTGCCAGTAGTATTCAAGCGCCAGATACGCAGTATTTT. The full variable domain, rest sourced from reference TRBV19 and TRBJ2-3, is DGGITQSPKYLFRKEGQNVTLSCEQNLNHDAMYWYRQDPGQGLRLIYYSQIVNDFQKGDIAEGYSVSREKKESFPLTVTSAQKNPTAFYLCASSIQAPDTQYFGPGTRLTVL.

The chain carries TRBV9 and TRBJ2-5; TRBD1 might be the D (6 bases). Trimming pared 4 bases from V and 2 bases from J, leaving 9 bases between. This CDR3 is built from 13 residues. Germline assignment: CDR1 SGDLS and CDR2 YYNGEE. The CDR3 loop is CASSPRGQETQYF. The CDR3 region has the DNA TGTGCCAGCAGCCCCAGGGGACAAGAGACCCAGTACTTC.

This clone was seen just once. The chain recombines TRBV14 with TRBJ1-6, with 10 bases fitting TRBD1. The germline V gene has CDR1 SGHDN and CDR2 FVKESK. J lost 1 base, V lost 0 bases, and 12 bases had no gene match. This CDR3 has 21 residues. CDR3 in DNA: TGTGCCAGCAGCCAAGAACCGACAGGGGGCTTCGGGAGATCCTATAATTCACCCCTCCACTTT. It encodes CASSQEPTGGFGRSYNSPLHF.

CDR3 nucleotide sequence: TGCAGCGTTGCCCCGATTCTGAGGTTGAACACTGAAGCTTTCTTT. Translation gives CSVAPILRLNTEAFF. The V call is TRBV29-1, the J call TRBJ1-1; unclear D gene. Germline V gene data show CDR1 as SQVTM and CDR2 as ANQGSEA. The ends were cut back, 4 bases at V and 0 bases at J, with 15 bases in the middle. CDR3 size: 15 residues.

The chain carries TRBV30 and TRBJ1-3; 7 nucleotides line up with TRBD1. Germline CDR1 is GTSNPN and CDR2 is SVGIG (reference sequence). The CDR3 has 13 residues. The ends lost 8 bases at V and 2 bases at J; junction bases unmatched: 6. The CDR3 sequence is CALDRVTGNTIYF. In DNA, the CDR3 is TGTGCCCTTGACAGGGTCACTGGAAACACCATATATTTT.

V usage is TRBV19 and J usage is TRBJ2-3, with 10 bases lining up with TRBD2. The junction had 18 bases not matched to a gene; V was cut back by 5 bases and J by 4 bases. Germline lookup yields CDR1 LNHDA and CDR2 SQIVND (reference sequence). The CDR3 extends over 19 amino acids. CDR3 nucleotides: TGTGCCAGTAGTTTCCGCCCGGGATCTAGCGGGAGTAGGCCAGATACGCAGTATTTT. It is translated as CASSFRPGSSGSRPDTQYF.

CDR3 sequence: CASRSRQGPDEQYF. The CDR3 DNA is TGTGCCAGCAGAAGTAGACAGGGCCCAGACGAGCAGTACTTC. V is TRBV2 and J is TRBJ2-7; 7 nucleotides line up with TRBD1. Trimming took 6 bases from V and 5 from J; bases not matched to a gene: 10. The germline V gene encodes CDR1 SNHLY and CDR2 FYNNEI. The CDR3 has 14 residues.

This clone was observed a single time. The chain couples TRBV4-2 to TRBJ2-3, with 8 bases lining up with TRBD2. The CDR3 sequence is 18 residues long. V was clipped by 1 base and J by 3 bases; unmatched bases: 12. Per germline, CDR1 LGHNA and CDR2 YNFKEQ. The CDR3, as DNA: TGTGCCAGCAGCCAAGGGCTAGGCCGGGGGGGCTTTACAGATACGCAGTATTTT. Protein product: CASSQGLGRGGFTDTQYF.

This clone was counted only a few times. The chain uses TRBV20-1 and TRBJ2-7; D uncertain. Germline assignment: CDR1 DFQATT and CDR2 SNEGSKA (reference sequence). This CDR3 contains 14 residues. The V end lost 3 bases, the J end lost 2 bases, and 14 bases lay between the germline ends. The CDR3 sequence is CSASLDPRTYEQYF. The CDR3 bases are TGCAGTGCTAGTTTGGACCCACGGACCTACGAGCAGTACTTC.

CDR3 DNA sequence: TGTGCCAGCTCACCCGGATTAGCAACTAATGAAAAACTGTTTTTT. It yields the protein CASSPGLATNEKLFF. The V and J genes are TRBV18 and TRBJ1-4; unclear D gene. Germline V CDR1 and CDR2: KGHSH, LQKENI. This CDR3 spans 15 amino acids. V was cut by 3 bases and J by 0 bases, with 8 bases left in between.

The gene calls are TRBV18 and TRBJ2-1; D unresolved. Germline CDR1 and CDR2: KGHSH and LQKENI. Trimming pared 3 bases from V and 2 bases from J, leaving 11 bases between. This CDR3 has 15 residues. The CDR3 loop is CASSPAATTYNEQFF. The CDR3 DNA reads TGTGCCAGCTCACCGGCAGCGACCACCTACAATGAGCAGTTCTTC.

The chain has TRBV3-1 (or the pseudogene TRBV3-2) and TRBJ1-3, with no clear D. With 5 bases removed from V and 6 bases from J, the gap between germline ends came to 5 bases. The CDR3 has 11 residues. Germline V gene lookup returns CDR1 LGHDT and CDR2 YNNKEL (reference sequence). The CDR3 here is CASSILNTIYF. The CDR3 DNA reads as TGTGCCAGCAGCATACTAAACACCATATATTTT.

This chain joins TRBV4-1 and TRBJ1-4, with a weak D call TRBD1 (5 bases). Trimming shortened V by 0 bases and J by 3 bases, and 17 bases separated the two germline ends. In germline, CDR1 is MGHRA, CDR2 YSYEKL. The CDR3 runs to 18 residues. The CDR3 DNA sequence: TGCGCCAGCAGCCAAGATGGGGGTCAGGGAAGGGCTAATGAAAAACTGTTTTTT. Amino acid sequence: CASSQDGGQGRANEKLFF.

V gene TRBV2 combines with J gene TRBJ1-5, with TRBD1 matching over 8 bases. V shed 1 base, J shed 4 bases, and the junction held 6 bases outside the gene matches. The CDR3 runs 16 residues. Germline values: CDR1 SNHLY, CDR2 FYNNEI. This CDR3 reads CASSEDAGGANQPQHF. CDR3 sequence (DNA): TGTGCCAGCAGTGAAGACGCAGGGGGCGCAAATCAGCCCCAGCATTTT.

Here the CDR3 reads CASSEQGPYNSPLHF. In DNA form, the CDR3 reads TGTGCCAGCAGTGAACAGGGTCCCTATAATTCACCCCTCCACTTT. The chain links TRBV2 to TRBJ1-6, with D perhaps TRBD1 (5 bases). The germline V gene encodes CDR1 SNHLY and CDR2 FYNNEI. This CDR3 contains 15 residues. V was pared by 2 bases and J by 2 bases, with 7 bases between.

V and J are TRBV7-2 and TRBJ1-2, with no clear D. V lost 7 bases, J lost 2 bases, and 14 bases lay in between. The CDR3 covers 14 residues. CDR1 SGHTA and CDR2 FQGNSA come from the germline V gene. CDR3 sequence reads: CASNPFGLNYGYTF. CDR3 bases: TGTGCCAGCAACCCTTTCGGGCTAAACTATGGCTACACCTTC.